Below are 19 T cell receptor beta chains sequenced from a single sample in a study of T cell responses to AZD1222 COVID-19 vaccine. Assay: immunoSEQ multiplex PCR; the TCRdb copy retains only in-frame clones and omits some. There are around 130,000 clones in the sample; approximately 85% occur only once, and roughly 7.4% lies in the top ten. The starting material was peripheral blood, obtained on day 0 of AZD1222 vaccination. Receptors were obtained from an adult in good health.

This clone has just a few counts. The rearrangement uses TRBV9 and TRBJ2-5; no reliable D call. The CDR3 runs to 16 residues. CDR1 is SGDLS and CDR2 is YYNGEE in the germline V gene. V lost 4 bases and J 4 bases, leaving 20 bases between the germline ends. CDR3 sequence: CASSPLSDVVRETQYF. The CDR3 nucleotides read TGTGCCAGCAGCCCCCTAAGTGATGTGGTGCGAGAGACCCAGTACTTC. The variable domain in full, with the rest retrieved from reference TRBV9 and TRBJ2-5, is DSGVTQTPKHLITATGQRVTLRCSPRSGDLSVYWYQQSLDQGLQFLIQYYNGEERAKGNILERFSAQQFPDLHSELNLSSLELGDSALYFCASSPLSDVVRETQYFGPGTRLLVL.

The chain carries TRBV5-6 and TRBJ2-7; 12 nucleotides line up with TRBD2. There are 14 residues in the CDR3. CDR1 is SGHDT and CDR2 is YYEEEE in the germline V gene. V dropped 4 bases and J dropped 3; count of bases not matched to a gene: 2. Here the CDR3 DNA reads TGTGCCAGCAGCCGACTAGCGGGAGTCTACGAGCAGTACTTC. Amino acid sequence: CASSRLAGVYEQYF. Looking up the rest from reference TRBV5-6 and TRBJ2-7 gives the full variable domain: DAGVTQSPTHLIKTRGQQVTLRCSPKSGHDTVSWYQQALGQGPQFIFQYYEEEERQRGNFPDRFSGHQFPNYSSELNVNALLLGDSALYLCASSRLAGVYEQYFGPGTRLTVT.

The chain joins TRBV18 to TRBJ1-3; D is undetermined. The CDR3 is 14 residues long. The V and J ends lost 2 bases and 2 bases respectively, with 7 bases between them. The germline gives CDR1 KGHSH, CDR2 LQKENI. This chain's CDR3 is CASSPEIAGNTIYF. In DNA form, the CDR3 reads TGTGCCAGCTCACCAGAGATAGCTGGAAACACCATATATTTT.

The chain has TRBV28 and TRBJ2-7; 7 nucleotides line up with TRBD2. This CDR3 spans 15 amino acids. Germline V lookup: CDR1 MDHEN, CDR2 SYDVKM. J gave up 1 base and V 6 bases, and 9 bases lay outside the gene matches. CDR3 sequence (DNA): TGTGCCAGCAGGGCGGGAGCTGCGGGATCCTACGAGCAGTACTTC. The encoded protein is CASRAGAAGSYEQYF.

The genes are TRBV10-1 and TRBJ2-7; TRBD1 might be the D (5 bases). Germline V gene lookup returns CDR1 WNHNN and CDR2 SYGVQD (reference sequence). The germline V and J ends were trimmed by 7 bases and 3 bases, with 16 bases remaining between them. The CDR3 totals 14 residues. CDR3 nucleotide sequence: TGCGCCAGCATGGGGCCTCGAAGGCTCTACGAGCAGTACTTC. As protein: CASMGPRRLYEQYF.

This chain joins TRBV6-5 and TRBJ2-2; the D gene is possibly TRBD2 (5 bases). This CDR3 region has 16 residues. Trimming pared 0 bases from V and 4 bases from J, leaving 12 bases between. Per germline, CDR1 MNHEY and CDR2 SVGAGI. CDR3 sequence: CASSYSRFEGTGELFF. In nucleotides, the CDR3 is TGTGCCAGCAGTTACTCGCGTTTCGAGGGCACCGGGGAGCTGTTTTTT.

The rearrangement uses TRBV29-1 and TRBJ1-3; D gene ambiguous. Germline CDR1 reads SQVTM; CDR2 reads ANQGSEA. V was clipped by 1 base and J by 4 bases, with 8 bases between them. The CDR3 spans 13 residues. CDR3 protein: CSVEAGAGNTIYF. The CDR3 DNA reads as TGCAGCGTTGAAGCGGGAGCCGGAAACACCATATATTTT.

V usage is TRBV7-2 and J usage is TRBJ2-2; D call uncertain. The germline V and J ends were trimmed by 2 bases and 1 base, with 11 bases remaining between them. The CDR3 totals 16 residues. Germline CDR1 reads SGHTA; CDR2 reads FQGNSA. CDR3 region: CASSLTTIGNTGELFF. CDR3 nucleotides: TGTGCCAGCAGCTTAACGACCATCGGGAACACCGGGGAGCTGTTTTTT.

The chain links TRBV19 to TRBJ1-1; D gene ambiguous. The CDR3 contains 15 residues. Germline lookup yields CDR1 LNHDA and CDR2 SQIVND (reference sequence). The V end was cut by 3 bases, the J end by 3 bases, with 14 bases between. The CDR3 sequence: CASSISRAADTEAFF. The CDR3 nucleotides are TGTGCCAGTAGTATTAGCCGGGCCGCGGACACTGAAGCTTTCTTT.

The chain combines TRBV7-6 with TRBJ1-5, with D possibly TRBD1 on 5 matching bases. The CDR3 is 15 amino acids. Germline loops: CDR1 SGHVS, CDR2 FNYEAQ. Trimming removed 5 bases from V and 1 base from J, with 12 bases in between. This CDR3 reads CASSPGTGSNQPQHF. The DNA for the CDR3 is TGTGCCAGCAGCCCCGGGACGGGCAGCAATCAGCCCCAGCATTTT.

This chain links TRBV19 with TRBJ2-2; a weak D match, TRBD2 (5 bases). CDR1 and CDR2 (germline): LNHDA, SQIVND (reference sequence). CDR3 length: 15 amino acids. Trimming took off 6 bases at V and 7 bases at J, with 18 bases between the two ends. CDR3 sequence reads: CASRGSPPKSGELFF. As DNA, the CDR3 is TGTGCCAGTAGGGGGAGTCCTCCGAAGAGCGGGGAGCTGTTTTTT.

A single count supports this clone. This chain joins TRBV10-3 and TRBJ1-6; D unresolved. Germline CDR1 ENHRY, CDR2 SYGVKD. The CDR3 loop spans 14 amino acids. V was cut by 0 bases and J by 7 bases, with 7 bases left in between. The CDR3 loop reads CAISESTGNSPLHF. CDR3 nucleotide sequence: TGTGCCATCAGTGAGTCCACCGGGAATTCACCCCTCCACTTT.

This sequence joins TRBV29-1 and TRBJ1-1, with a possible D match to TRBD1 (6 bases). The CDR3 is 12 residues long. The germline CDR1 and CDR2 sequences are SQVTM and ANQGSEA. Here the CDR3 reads CRTGGANTEAFF. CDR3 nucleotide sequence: TGCAGGACGGGGGGGGCGAACACTGAAGCTTTCTTT.

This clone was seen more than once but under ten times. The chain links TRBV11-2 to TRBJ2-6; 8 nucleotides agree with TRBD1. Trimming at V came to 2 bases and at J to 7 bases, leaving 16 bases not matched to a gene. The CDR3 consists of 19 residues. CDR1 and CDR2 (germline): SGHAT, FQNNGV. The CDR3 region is CASSLSRYRGTRLANVLTF. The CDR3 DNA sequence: TGTGCCAGCAGCTTAAGCCGCTACAGGGGGACGCGTTTAGCCAACGTCCTGACTTTC.

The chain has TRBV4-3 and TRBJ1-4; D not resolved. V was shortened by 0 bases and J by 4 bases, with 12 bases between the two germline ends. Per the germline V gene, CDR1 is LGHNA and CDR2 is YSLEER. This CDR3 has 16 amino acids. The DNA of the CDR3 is TGCGCCAGCAGCCAAGATCTGGGGAGATATAATGAAAAACTGTTTTTT. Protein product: CASSQDLGRYNEKLFF.

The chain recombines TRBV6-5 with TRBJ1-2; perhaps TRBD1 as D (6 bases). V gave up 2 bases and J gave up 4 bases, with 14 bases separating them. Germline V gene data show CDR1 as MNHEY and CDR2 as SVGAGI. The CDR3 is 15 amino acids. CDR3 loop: CASSYTRGTGYGYTF. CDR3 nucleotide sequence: TGTGCCAGCAGTTACACCAGGGGCACGGGCTATGGCTACACCTTC.

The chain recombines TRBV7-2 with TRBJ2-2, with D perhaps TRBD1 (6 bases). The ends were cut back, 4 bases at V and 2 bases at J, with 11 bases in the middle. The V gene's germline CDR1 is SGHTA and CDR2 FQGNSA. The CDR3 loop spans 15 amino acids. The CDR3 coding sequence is TGTGCCAGCAGCTCACGACAGGCTAACACCGGGGAGCTGTTTTTT. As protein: CASSSRQANTGELFF. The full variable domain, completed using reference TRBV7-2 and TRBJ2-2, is GAGVSQSPSNKVTEKGKDVELRCDPISGHTALYWYRQSLGQGLEFLIYFQGNSAPDKSGLPSDRFSAERTGGSVSTLTIQRTQQEDSAVYLCASSSRQANTGELFFGEGSRLTVL.

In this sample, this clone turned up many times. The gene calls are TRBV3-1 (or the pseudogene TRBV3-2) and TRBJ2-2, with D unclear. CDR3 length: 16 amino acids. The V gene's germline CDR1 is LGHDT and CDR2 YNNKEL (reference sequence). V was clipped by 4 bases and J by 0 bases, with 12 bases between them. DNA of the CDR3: TGTGCCAGCAGCCCACAAACGGGTCCGAACACCGGGGAGCTGTTTTTT. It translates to CASSPQTGPNTGELFF.

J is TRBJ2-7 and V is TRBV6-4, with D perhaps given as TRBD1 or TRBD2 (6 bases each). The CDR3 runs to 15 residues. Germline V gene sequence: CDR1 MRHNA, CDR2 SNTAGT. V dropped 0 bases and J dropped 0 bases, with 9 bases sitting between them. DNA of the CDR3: TGTGCCAGCAGTGACTCAGGGGGAGGCTCCTACGAGCAGTACTTC. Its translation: CASSDSGGGSYEQYF.